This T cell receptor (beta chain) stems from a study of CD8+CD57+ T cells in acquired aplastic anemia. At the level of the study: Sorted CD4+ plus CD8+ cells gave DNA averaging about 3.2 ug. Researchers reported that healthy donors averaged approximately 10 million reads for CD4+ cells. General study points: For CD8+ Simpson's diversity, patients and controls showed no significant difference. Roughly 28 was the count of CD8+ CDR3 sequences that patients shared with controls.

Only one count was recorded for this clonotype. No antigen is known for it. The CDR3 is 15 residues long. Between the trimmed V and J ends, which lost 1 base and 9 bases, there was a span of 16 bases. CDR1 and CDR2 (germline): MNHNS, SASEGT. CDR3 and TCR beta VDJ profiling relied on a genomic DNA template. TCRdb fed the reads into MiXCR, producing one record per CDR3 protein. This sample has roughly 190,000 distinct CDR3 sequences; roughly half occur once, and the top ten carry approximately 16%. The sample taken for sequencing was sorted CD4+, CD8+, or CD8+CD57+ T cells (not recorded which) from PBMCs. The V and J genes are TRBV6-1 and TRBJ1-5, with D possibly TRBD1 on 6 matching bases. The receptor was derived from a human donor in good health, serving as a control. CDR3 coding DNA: TGTGCCAGCAGTGAAGTAGCGGGGGCGAGGTGGCCCCAGCATTTT. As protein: CASSEVAGARWPQHF.